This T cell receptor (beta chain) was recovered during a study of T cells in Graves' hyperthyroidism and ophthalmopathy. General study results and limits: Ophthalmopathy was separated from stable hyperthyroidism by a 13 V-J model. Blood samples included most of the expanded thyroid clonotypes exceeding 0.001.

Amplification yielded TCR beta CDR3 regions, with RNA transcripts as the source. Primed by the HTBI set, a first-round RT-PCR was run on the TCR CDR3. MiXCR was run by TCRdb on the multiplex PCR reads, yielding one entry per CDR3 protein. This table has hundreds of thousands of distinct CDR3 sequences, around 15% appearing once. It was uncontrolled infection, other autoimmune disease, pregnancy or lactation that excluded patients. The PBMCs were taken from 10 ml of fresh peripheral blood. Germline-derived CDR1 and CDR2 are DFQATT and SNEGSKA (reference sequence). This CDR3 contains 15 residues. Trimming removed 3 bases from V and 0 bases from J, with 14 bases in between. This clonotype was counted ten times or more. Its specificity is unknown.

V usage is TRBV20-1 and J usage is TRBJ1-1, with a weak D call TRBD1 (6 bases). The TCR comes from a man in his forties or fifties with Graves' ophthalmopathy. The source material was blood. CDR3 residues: CSASEQGLMNTEAFF. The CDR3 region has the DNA TGCAGTGCTAGCGAACAGGGCTTGATGAACACTGAAGCTTTCTTT.